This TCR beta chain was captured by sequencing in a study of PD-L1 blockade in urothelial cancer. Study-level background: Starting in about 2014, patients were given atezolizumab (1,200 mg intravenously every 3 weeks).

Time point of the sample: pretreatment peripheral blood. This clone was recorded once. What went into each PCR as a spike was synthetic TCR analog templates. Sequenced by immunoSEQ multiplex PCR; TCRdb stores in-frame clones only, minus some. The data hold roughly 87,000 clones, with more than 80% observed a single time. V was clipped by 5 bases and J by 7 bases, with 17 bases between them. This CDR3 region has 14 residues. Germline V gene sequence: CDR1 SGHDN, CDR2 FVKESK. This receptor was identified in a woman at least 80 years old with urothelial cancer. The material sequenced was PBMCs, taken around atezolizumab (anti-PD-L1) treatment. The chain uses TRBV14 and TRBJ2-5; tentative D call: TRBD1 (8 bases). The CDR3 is CASSSTGGGPTQYF. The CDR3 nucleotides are TGTGCCAGCAGCTCAACAGGGGGGGGACCGACCCAGTACTTC.